The present TCR beta chain was sequenced within a study of OX40 agonist ivuxolimab in advanced cancers. Study in general: Partial response was recorded in three patients: one hepatocellular carcinoma and two cutaneous melanoma cases.

The CDR3 length is 14 residues. Trimming removed 6 bases at V and 5 bases at J, with 11 bases between. CDR1 is MNHNY and CDR2 is SVGAGI in the germline V gene (reference sequence). TCRdb keeps only in-frame clones here, not all; method: immunoSEQ multiplex PCR. There are just over 20,000 clones in the sample; 75% to 85% occur only once, and more than 9% lies in the top ten. This clone was seen only a few times. Its antigen is not known. Study outcomes and limitations: With doses of 0.1 to 3.0 mg/kg, CD4+ and CD8+ blood T cells had undergone clonal expansion by week 6. Low normalized T-cell clonal expansion was additionally recorded for some nonresponders.

The source was CD4+ or CD8+ T cells sorted from blood, collected in a trial of the OX40 agonist ivuxolimab. The receptor was isolated from an adult with an advanced solid tumor such as melanoma, head and neck, liver or kidney cancer. The V gene is TRBV6-6, the J gene TRBJ1-6; D is perhaps TRBD1 (6 bases). For the CDR3, the DNA is TGTGCCAGCAGCCACAGGGAGGATAATTCACCCCTCCACTTT. Its translation is CASSHREDNSPLHF.